This T cell receptor beta chain emerged from a study of blood T cell repertoires in COVID-19. Study details: Sites in the United States, Italy and Spain provided acute and convalescent COVID-19 samples. Nucleic acid was either cDNA or gDNA, and it came from T cells, B-cell-depleted T cells, or PBMCs.

Original data processing: Amplified reference gene primers provided the basis for estimating nucleated cell counts. The data were produced by immunoSEQ multiplex PCR, yet TCRdb's version contains in-frame clones alone and is incomplete. That table is the source of V, J and clone size, and D and trimming were worked out from the DNA. The sample lists fewer than 500,000 clones, 70% to 90% occurring once. Germline V lookup: CDR1 ENHRY, CDR2 SYGVKD. The CDR3 has 14 amino acids. V trimming: 5 bases; J trimming: 4 bases; junction bases outside the gene matches: 3. The study drew participants aged about 18 to 89 years from some 25 US areas.

The TCR comes from a woman aged 18-29 years with acute COVID-19. The chain has TRBV10-3 and TRBJ1-3; 9 bases line up with TRBD1. Sequencing used PBMCs or T cells enriched from blood (not recorded which). The DNA of the CDR3 is TGTGCCATCAGTTCCGGACAGGGGGGAAACACCATATATTTT. Protein: CAISSGQGGNTIYF.